This TCR beta chain was captured by sequencing in a study of regulatory T cells in long-lasting Graves disease. Looked up from germline, CDR1 is SNHLY and CDR2 is FYNNEI. V was pared by 4 bases and J by 2 bases, with 7 bases of the junction left unmatched. This CDR3 has 16 amino acids. Study results and caveats: Small numbers of samples may have cut accuracy. Repertoires from persistent disease leaned toward TRBV28, TRBJ1-2 and TRBJ2-5. New patients shared fewer public clonotypes (over 900) than persistent patients did (over 2,500).

Assembly of TCR beta libraries relied on iRepertoire HTBI primers together with Arm-PCR of CDR3 regions. TCRdb re-called the multiplex PCR reads through MiXCR, storing one row per CDR3 protein. The sample consists of around 400,000 distinct CDR3 sequences, around 16% of them appearing once. Time point defined: newly diagnosed GD, antithyroid drugs for less than 3 months. PBMC-extracted RNA yielded the TCR library. Into tubes containing EDTA, 7.5 to 9.5 milliliters of peripheral blood were drawn. This clonotype was picked up many times. Antigen unknown. The sample was peripheral blood mononuclear cells (PBMCs), taken at new diagnosis, from a patient treated with antithyroid drugs. The receptor was isolated from a female donor with Graves disease. This chain uses TRBV2 with TRBJ1-3; 8 positions agree with TRBD1. CDR3 DNA sequence: TGTGCCAGCAGTGTGGACAGGGTGCCACCTGGAAACACCATATATTTT. This gives the protein CASSVDRVPPGNTIYF.